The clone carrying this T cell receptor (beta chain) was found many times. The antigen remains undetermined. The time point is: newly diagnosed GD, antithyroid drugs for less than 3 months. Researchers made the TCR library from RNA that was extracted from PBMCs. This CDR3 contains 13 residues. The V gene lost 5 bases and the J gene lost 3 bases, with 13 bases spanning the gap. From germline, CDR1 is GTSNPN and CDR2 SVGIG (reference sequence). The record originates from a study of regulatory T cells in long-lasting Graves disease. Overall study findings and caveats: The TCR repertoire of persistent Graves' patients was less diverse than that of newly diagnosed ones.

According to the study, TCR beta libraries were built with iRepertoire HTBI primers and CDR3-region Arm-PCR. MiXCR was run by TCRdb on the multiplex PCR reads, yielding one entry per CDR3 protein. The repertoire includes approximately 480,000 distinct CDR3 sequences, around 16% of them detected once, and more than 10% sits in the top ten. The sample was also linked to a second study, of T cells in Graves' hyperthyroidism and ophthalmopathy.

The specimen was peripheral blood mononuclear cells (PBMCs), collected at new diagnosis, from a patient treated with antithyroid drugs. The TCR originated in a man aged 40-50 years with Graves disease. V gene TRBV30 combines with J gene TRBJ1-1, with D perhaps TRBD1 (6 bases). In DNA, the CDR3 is TGTGCCTGGCGAACAGGGTGGGACACTGAAGCTTTCTTT. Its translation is CAWRTGWDTEAFF.